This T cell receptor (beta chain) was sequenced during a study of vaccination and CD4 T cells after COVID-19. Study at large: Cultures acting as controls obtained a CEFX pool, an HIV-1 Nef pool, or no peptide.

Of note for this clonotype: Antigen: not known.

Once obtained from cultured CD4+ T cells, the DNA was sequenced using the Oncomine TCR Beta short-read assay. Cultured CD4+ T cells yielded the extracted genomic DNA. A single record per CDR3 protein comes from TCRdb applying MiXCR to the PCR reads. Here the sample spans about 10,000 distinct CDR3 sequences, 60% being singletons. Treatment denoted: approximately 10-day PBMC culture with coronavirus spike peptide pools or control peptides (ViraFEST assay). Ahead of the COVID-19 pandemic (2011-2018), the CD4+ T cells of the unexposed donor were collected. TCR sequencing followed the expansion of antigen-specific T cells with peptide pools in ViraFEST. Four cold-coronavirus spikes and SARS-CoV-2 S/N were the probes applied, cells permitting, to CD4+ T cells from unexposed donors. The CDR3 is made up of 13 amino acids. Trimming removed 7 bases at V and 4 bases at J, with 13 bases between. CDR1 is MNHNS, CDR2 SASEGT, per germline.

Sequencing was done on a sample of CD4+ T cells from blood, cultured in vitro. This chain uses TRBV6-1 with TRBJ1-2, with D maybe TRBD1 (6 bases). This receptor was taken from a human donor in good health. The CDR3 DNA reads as TGTGCCAGCACCGGGACACAAAGCTATGGCTACACCTTC. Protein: CASTGTQSYGYTF.